These 28 T cell receptor beta chains were all obtained from the same sample, sequenced in a study of CD8+CD57+ T cells in acquired aplastic anemia. All patients picked for sequencing had shown, by flow cytometry, an expansion of CD8+CD57+ cells. Genomic DNA served as template for TCR beta VDJ and CDR3 profiling. TCRdb processed the reads anew with MiXCR; each CDR3 protein has one entry. The sample holds 150,000 or so distinct CDR3 sequences; 40% to 55% are singletons and the top ten take more than 0.85%. Sequencing was carried out using sorted CD4+, CD8+, or CD8+CD57+ T cells (not recorded which) from PBMCs. These receptors were collected from a human donor with aplastic anemia.

The rearrangement joins TRBV19 to TRBJ2-3; D is undetermined. V was clipped by 5 bases and J by 0 bases, with 3 bases between them. Germline CDR1 LNHDA, CDR2 SQIVND (reference sequence). The CDR3 loop spans 12 amino acids. The CDR3 sequence is CASSGSTDTQYF. CDR3 sequence (DNA): TGTGCCAGTAGTGGGAGCACAGATACGCAGTATTTT.

The chain has TRBV24-1 and TRBJ1-2; the D gene is possibly TRBD1 (6 bases). With 3 bases removed from V and 4 bases from J, the gap between germline ends came to 11 bases. The CDR3 loop spans 14 amino acids. Germline CDR1 KGHDR, CDR2 SFDVKD. The CDR3 DNA is TGTGCCACCAGTGATCCCAGGACAGCCTATGGCTACACCTTC. Its protein is CATSDPRTAYGYTF.

There are many counts of this clonotype. J is TRBJ1-3 and V is TRBV19; D is uncertain. The ends were cut back, 3 bases at V and 4 bases at J, with 10 bases in the middle. This CDR3 region has 14 residues. Germline V gene data show CDR1 as LNHDA and CDR2 as SQIVND (reference sequence). CDR3: CASSIPGSGNTIYF. For the CDR3, the DNA is TGTGCCAGTAGTATCCCCGGTTCGGGAAACACCATATATTTT.

This clonotype was counted at least ten times. J is TRBJ2-7 and V is TRBV5-1; TRBD1 matches at 7 bases. Unmatched junction bases numbered 7, after V lost 2 bases and J lost 2 bases. Per the germline V gene, CDR1 is SGHRS and CDR2 is YFSETQ. The CDR3 extends over 15 amino acids. In DNA, the CDR3 is TGCGCCAGCAGCTTACAGGGGTTAGGGCCCTACGAGCAGTACTTC. It yields the protein CASSLQGLGPYEQYF.

This rearrangement joins TRBV6-1 to TRBJ2-3; 10 bases map to TRBD1. Germline V gives CDR1 MNHNS, CDR2 SASEGT. V lost 11 bases to trimming and J lost 5 bases; unmatched junction nucleotides: 7. The CDR3 runs to 13 residues. The CDR3 loop reads CALGDRGVDTQYF. The CDR3 DNA reads as TGTGCCCTGGGGGACAGGGGTGTAGATACGCAGTATTTT.

This clonotype was recorded at least ten times. The chain employs TRBV2 and TRBJ2-6; 10 bases map to TRBD1. Per the germline V gene, CDR1 is SNHLY and CDR2 is FYNNEI. J was trimmed by 2 bases and V by 6 bases; bases with no gene match: 7. The CDR3 is 17 residues long. The CDR3 DNA is TGTGCCAGCAGACCCGGGACAGGGGTTGCTGGGGCCAACGTCCTGACTTTC. Translated: CASRPGTGVAGANVLTF.

This clonotype was found many times. Here the CDR3 DNA reads TGTGCCAGCAGCGTAAAGGGGCGAGACGAGCAGTACTTC. As protein: CASSVKGRDEQYF. V gene TRBV9 combines with J gene TRBJ2-7; weak D call: TRBD1 (5 bases). The CDR3 sequence is 13 residues long. Deletions cut 1 base from V and 5 bases from J, with 10 bases between. The germline gives CDR1 SGDLS, CDR2 YYNGEE.

V gene TRBV20-1 combines with J gene TRBJ1-1; unclear D gene. The germline gives CDR1 DFQATT, CDR2 SNEGSKA (reference sequence). The V gene lost 2 bases and the J gene lost 0 bases, with 10 bases spanning the gap. This CDR3 region has 14 residues. CDR3 loop: CSARPSSVNTEAFF. DNA of the CDR3: TGCAGTGCTAGACCGTCATCGGTGAACACTGAAGCTTTCTTT.

This clonotype has at least ten counts. The chain has TRBV20-1 and TRBJ1-1; a weak D match, TRBD1 (5 bases). With 2 bases removed from V and 0 bases from J, the gap between germline ends came to 13 bases. The CDR3 totals 15 residues. Germline loops: CDR1 DFQATT, CDR2 SNEGSKA (reference sequence). For the CDR3, the DNA is TGCAGTGCTAGACCAGACAGCCGGATGAACACTGAAGCTTTCTTT. This gives the protein CSARPDSRMNTEAFF.

This chain connects TRBV7-8 to TRBJ1-5, with 7 bases that match TRBD1. This CDR3 spans 14 amino acids. Germline assignment: CDR1 SGHVS and CDR2 FQNEAQ. Trimming at V came to 5 bases and at J to 6 bases, leaving 7 bases not matched to a gene. In DNA form, the CDR3 reads TGTGCCAGCAGCCCTACGGCAGGGGGTCAGCCCCAGCATTTT. Residues: CASSPTAGGQPQHF.

The chain joins TRBV20-1 to TRBJ2-3; 11 bases match TRBD2. There are 15 residues in the CDR3. V lost 5 bases to trimming and J lost 5 bases; unmatched junction nucleotides: 9. Germline lookup yields CDR1 DFQATT and CDR2 SNEGSKA (reference sequence). CDR3 sequence reads: CSARPTSGSRDTQYF. CDR3 bases: TGCAGTGCTCGACCTACTAGCGGGAGTAGAGATACGCAGTATTTT.

Regarding this clonotype: One base away lies a much larger clone, so this may be a sequencing read error. The conserved phenylalanine or tryptophan normally closing the CDR3 is absent here, so this likely arose from a read error. The rearrangement uses TRBV12-3 or TRBV12-4 and TRBJ1-3, with unresolved D. V lost 3 bases, J lost 2 bases, and 5 bases lay in between. The length of the CDR3 is 13 residues. The CDR3 spells CASSFSAGNTIYS. CDR3 sequence (DNA): TGTGCCAGCAGTTTTTCCGCTGGAAACACCATATATTCT.

The gene calls are TRBV7-9 and TRBJ2-3; weak D call: TRBD2 (5 bases). Germline V gene sequence: CDR1 SEHNR, CDR2 FQNEAQ (reference sequence). Trimming removed 11 bases at V and 2 bases at J, with 14 bases between. The CDR3 totals 13 residues. The CDR3 is CAGSAEITDTQYF. CDR3 bases: TGTGCCGGGTCAGCGGAGATCACAGATACGCAGTATTTT. The full variable domain, completed using reference TRBV7-9 and TRBJ2-3, is DTGVSQNPRHKITKRGQNVTFRCDPISEHNRLYWYRQTLGQGPEFLTYFQNEAQLEKSRLLSDRFSAERPKGSFSTLEIQRTEQGDSAMYLCAGSAEITDTQYFGPGTRLTVL.

This chain connects TRBV7-6 to TRBJ2-1, with D possibly matching TRBD2 (6 bases). V was pared by 5 bases and J by 0 bases, with 17 bases between. Germline assignment: CDR1 SGHVS and CDR2 FNYEAQ. This CDR3 contains 17 residues. The CDR3, as DNA: TGTGCCAGCAGCCGACTAGTCCCCGGGACCTCCTACAATGAGCAGTTCTTC. Translating gives CASSRLVPGTSYNEQFF.

The J gene is TRBJ2-7, the V gene TRBV9; no clear D gene. The germline V gene encodes CDR1 SGDLS and CDR2 YYNGEE. The CDR3 is 13 residues long. Trimming stripped 0 bases from V and 3 bases from J, with 7 bases between. The CDR3 nucleotides are TGTGCCAGCAGCGTAGTTCCTAGCTACGAGCAGTACTTC. Translation gives CASSVVPSYEQYF.

This clonotype was detected ten times or more. Here the CDR3 DNA reads TGCAGCGGAGCCGGGACTAGCGGGGGTAGCACAGATACGCAGTATTTT. Amino acid sequence: CSGAGTSGGSTDTQYF. V usage is TRBV29-1 and J usage is TRBJ2-3, with 14 positions matching TRBD2. Germline trimming cut 7 bases from V and 0 bases from J; bases unmatched to any gene: 6. From germline, CDR1 is SQVTM and CDR2 ANQGSEA. The CDR3 has 16 amino acids.

This chain links TRBV19 with TRBJ2-4, with a weak D call TRBD2 (5 bases). This CDR3 is built from 18 residues. Trimming shortened V by 3 bases and J by 2 bases, and 20 bases separated the two germline ends. Germline CDR1 is LNHDA and CDR2 is SQIVND (reference sequence). The chain's CDR3 is CASSIFPVSLGTKNIQYF. In DNA form, the CDR3 reads TGTGCCAGTAGTATTTTTCCGGTTTCGCTCGGGACCAAAAACATTCAGTACTTC.

This clonotype was picked up a small number of times. In DNA form, the CDR3 reads TGTGCCAGCAGTTACTCGACAGGGGGCGGGCAGTTCTTC. Translating gives CASSYSTGGGQFF. The chain couples TRBV6-5 to TRBJ2-1; 10 nucleotides line up with TRBD1. The CDR3 sequence is 13 residues long. The V segment lost 0 bases and the J segment 12 bases; nucleotides outside the gene matches: 2. The germline CDR1 and CDR2 sequences are MNHEY and SVGAGI.

The gene calls are TRBV24-1 and TRBJ1-4, with 9 bases fitting TRBD1. V lost 2 bases, J lost 13 bases, and 13 bases stayed unmatched. This CDR3 has 16 amino acids. Germline CDR1 is KGHDR and CDR2 is SFDVKD. CDR3 in DNA: TGTGCCACCAGTGATTACCCGGGACAGGGTGGGGAAGCACTGTTTTTT. It is translated as CATSDYPGQGGEALFF.

This clonotype was counted at least ten times. The V and J genes are TRBV10-3 and TRBJ2-7, with a weak D call TRBD1 (6 bases). V shed 6 bases and J shed 0 bases, with 12 bases lying between them. CDR1 ENHRY and CDR2 SYGVKD come from the germline V gene. The CDR3 length is 14 residues. CDR3 DNA: TGTGCCATCAGGAAGAGGGACACCTCCTACGAGCAGTACTTC. Translating it yields CAIRKRDTSYEQYF.

The rearrangement joins TRBV7-2 to TRBJ1-1; D is possibly TRBD1 (5 bases). Germline values: CDR1 SGHTA, CDR2 FQGNSA. V was cut by 4 bases and J by 11 bases, with 17 bases left in between. The CDR3 totals 13 residues. The CDR3 protein is CASSSTPGPPAFF. The CDR3 DNA is TGTGCCAGCAGCTCAACCCCAGGGCCCCCCGCTTTCTTT. Complete variable domain (other parts from reference TRBV7-2 and TRBJ1-1): GAGVSQSPSNKVTEKGKDVELRCDPISGHTALYWYRQSLGQGLEFLIYFQGNSAPDKSGLPSDRFSAERTGGSVSTLTIQRTQQEDSAVYLCASSSTPGPPAFFGQGTRLTVV.

This chain connects TRBV29-1 to TRBJ2-5; D may match TRBD1 or TRBD2 (6 bases each). Germline CDR1 and CDR2: SQVTM and ANQGSEA. V dropped 2 bases and J dropped 5 bases, with 15 bases sitting between them. The CDR3 is 14 amino acids. CDR3 loop: CSVERVWGAETQYF. The DNA of the CDR3 is TGCAGCGTTGAAAGGGTATGGGGGGCTGAGACCCAGTACTTC.

This clonotype was observed many times. The chain has TRBV5-1 and TRBJ2-3, with 8 bases aligning to TRBD1. The CDR3 contains 15 residues. Germline trimming cut 3 bases from V and 1 base from J; bases unmatched to any gene: 4. Germline V CDR1 and CDR2: SGHRS, YFSETQ. The CDR3 protein is CASSSSQGGTDTQYF. In nucleotides, the CDR3 is TGCGCCAGCAGCTCTTCACAGGGGGGCACAGATACGCAGTATTTT.

This clonotype was counted at least ten times. V gene TRBV5-1 combines with J gene TRBJ2-3, with 9 bases lining up with TRBD2. Trimming removed 7 bases from V and 1 base from J; junction bases left unmatched: 1. This CDR3 has 13 amino acids. Germline V gene data show CDR1 as SGHRS and CDR2 as YFSETQ. The CDR3 coding sequence is TGCGCCAGCCGGACTAGCGGCACAGATACGCAGTATTTT. Its translation is CASRTSGTDTQYF.

This clonotype was recorded at least ten times. The CDR3 nucleotides read TGTGCCAGCAGCCTCTGGGGAGGGAAGGGGACTGAAGCTTTCTTT. It specifies CASSLWGGKGTEAFF. The V and J genes are TRBV13 and TRBJ1-1, with D possibly TRBD1 on 5 matching bases. The CDR3 consists of 15 residues. The germline CDR1 and CDR2 sequences are PRHDT and FYEKMQ (reference sequence). With 5 bases removed from V and 5 bases from J, the gap between germline ends came to 18 bases.

This clonotype showed up many times. The J gene is TRBJ2-7, the V gene TRBV2, with 7 bases identical to TRBD1. The germline CDR1 and CDR2 sequences are SNHLY and FYNNEI. The length of the CDR3 is 15 residues. With V trimmed by 7 bases and J by 0 bases, 9 bases remained unmatched. The CDR3 DNA sequence: TGTGCCAGCATTCGAGACAGGGTGGGCTCCTACGAGCAGTACTTC. This translates into CASIRDRVGSYEQYF.

At least ten counts were recorded for this clonotype. The chain has TRBV6-5 and TRBJ1-4; D is undetermined. Germline loops: CDR1 MNHEY, CDR2 SVGAGI. Trimming pared 2 bases from V and 6 bases from J, leaving 13 bases between. The CDR3 totals 15 residues. Here the CDR3 reads CASSYTSGRDEKLFF. CDR3 in DNA: TGTGCCAGCAGTTACACGTCAGGCCGGGATGAAAAACTGTTTTTT.

In its sample, this clonotype was seen once. V is TRBV24-1 and J is TRBJ2-3, with D hard to call. V was pared by 0 bases and J by 10 bases, with 10 bases between. CDR3 length: 13 amino acids. CDR1 and CDR2 (germline): KGHDR, SFDVKD. CDR3 sequence (DNA): TGTGCCACCAGTGATTTGCTAGGGTATGCGCAGTATTTT. Amino acids: CATSDLLGYAQYF.